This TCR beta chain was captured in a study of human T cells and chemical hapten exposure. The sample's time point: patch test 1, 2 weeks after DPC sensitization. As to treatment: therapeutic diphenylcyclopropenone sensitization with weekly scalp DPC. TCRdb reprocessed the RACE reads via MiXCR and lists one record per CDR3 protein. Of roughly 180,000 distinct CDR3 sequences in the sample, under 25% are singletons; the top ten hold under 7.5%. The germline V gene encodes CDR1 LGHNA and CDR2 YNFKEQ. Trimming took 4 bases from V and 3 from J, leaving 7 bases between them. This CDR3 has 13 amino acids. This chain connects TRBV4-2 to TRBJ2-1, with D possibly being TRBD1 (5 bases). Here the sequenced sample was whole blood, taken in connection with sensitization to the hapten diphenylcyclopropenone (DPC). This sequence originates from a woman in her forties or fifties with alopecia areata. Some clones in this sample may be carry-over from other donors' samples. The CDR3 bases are TGTGCCAGCAGCCCTGACAGCTACAATGAGCAGTTCTTC. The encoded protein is CASSPDSYNEQFF.